The 11 T cell receptor beta chains given below trace back to one sample, sequenced in a study of OX40 agonist ivuxolimab in advanced cancers. Clones were read by immunoSEQ multiplex PCR, and TCRdb kept only the in-frame ones, dropping some. In the table there are around 80,000 clones, 65% to 90% of which are singletons. The sample here was CD4+ or CD8+ T cells sorted from blood, taken in a trial of the OX40 agonist ivuxolimab. All receptors derive from an adult with an advanced solid tumor such as melanoma, head and neck, liver or kidney cancer.

The gene calls are TRBV11-3 and TRBJ1-1; D call uncertain. CDR3 length equals 16 residues. Germline V gives CDR1 SGHNT, CDR2 YENEEA. Trimming removed 0 bases from V and 1 base from J, with 12 bases in between. The CDR3 loop reads CASSLDLRTGNTEAFF. DNA of the CDR3: TGTGCCAGCAGCTTAGATCTACGGACGGGGAACACTGAAGCTTTCTTT.

The chain uses TRBV6-5 and TRBJ2-7; perhaps TRBD1 as D (6 bases). This CDR3 is built from 12 residues. The germline CDR1 and CDR2 sequences are MNHEY and SVGAGI. V gave up 10 bases and J gave up 3 bases, with 13 bases separating them. The chain's CDR3 is CAIGRDNYEQYF. The CDR3, as DNA: TGTGCCATCGGCCGGGACAACTACGAGCAGTACTTC.

The rearrangement joins TRBV29-1 to TRBJ2-3; D might be TRBD2 (6 bases). The length of the CDR3 is 16 residues. CDR1 SQVTM and CDR2 ANQGSEA come from the germline V gene. The V and J ends lost 8 bases and 1 base respectively, with 22 bases between them. CDR3 DNA sequence: TGCAGCACTGACTCGGCCCCAGGAGGGGGCACAGATACGCAGTATTTT. Translated: CSTDSAPGGGTDTQYF.

The table lists this clone with a count of one. CDR3 region: CASRALAGGGEQFF. Here the CDR3 DNA reads TGCGCCAGCAGGGCACTAGCGGGGGGCGGTGAGCAGTTCTTC. The chain joins TRBV5-1 to TRBJ2-1; 12 positions agree with TRBD2. With V trimmed by 5 bases and J by 9 bases, 6 bases remained unmatched. CDR1 SGHRS and CDR2 YFSETQ come from the germline V gene. This CDR3 spans 14 amino acids.

The chain joins TRBV27 to TRBJ1-4, with D hard to call. This CDR3 contains 12 residues. The germline CDR1 and CDR2 sequences are MNHEY and SMNVEV (reference sequence). Between the trimmed V and J ends, which lost 4 bases and 10 bases, there was a span of 10 bases. CDR3 region: CASSSTERKLFF. In DNA form, the CDR3 reads TGTGCCAGCAGTTCCACGGAGCGAAAACTGTTTTTT.

The sample holds a few counts of this clone. The gene calls are TRBV6-4 and TRBJ1-3; 7 bases match TRBD1. CDR3 size: 16 residues. V gave up 6 bases and J gave up 1 base; unmatched junction bases: 9. From germline, CDR1 is MRHNA and CDR2 SNTAGT. DNA of the CDR3: TGTGCCAGCAGCCCTGGACAGGCATTTTCTGGAAACACCATATATTTT. It codes for CASSPGQAFSGNTIYF.

This chain joins TRBV19 and TRBJ2-1, with 8 positions matching TRBD2. J lost 10 bases, V lost 5 bases, and 4 bases had no gene match. Germline-derived CDR1 and CDR2 are LNHDA and SQIVND (reference sequence). There are 12 residues in the CDR3. The CDR3 nucleotides are TGTGCCAGTAGTTCCTTAGCGGGGGAGCAGTTCTTC. The encoded protein is CASSSLAGEQFF.

The genes are TRBV10-2 and TRBJ2-7; a weak D match, TRBD1 (6 bases). CDR3 length: 13 amino acids. CDR1 WSHSY and CDR2 SAAADI come from the germline V gene. Trimming took 6 bases from V and 3 from J, leaving 12 bases between them. The CDR3 bases are TGCGCCAGCAGCCTAGACAGGATCTACGAGCAGTACTTC. Its protein is CASSLDRIYEQYF.

The chain employs TRBV4-1 and TRBJ1-1; D is undetermined. The CDR3 extends over 14 amino acids. Germline assignment: CDR1 MGHRA and CDR2 YSYEKL. V was trimmed by 2 bases and J by 7 bases, leaving 14 bases between them. CDR3 loop: CASSQRVGIREAFF. Written as DNA, the CDR3 is TGCGCCAGCAGCCAACGGGTGGGGATACGTGAAGCTTTCTTT.

The chain is built from TRBV7-2 and TRBJ2-2; D perhaps matches TRBD2 (5 bases). V lost 3 bases, J lost 5 bases, and 10 bases lay in between. CDR3 size: 14 residues. The germline gives CDR1 SGHTA, CDR2 FQGNSA. The CDR3 loop reads CASSLRVGTGELFF. The DNA for the CDR3 is TGTGCCAGCAGCTTGCGGGTGGGGACCGGGGAGCTGTTTTTT.

Only one count was recorded for this clone. This rearrangement joins TRBV11-3 to TRBJ2-2; TRBD1 matches 8 bases. The ends lost 1 base at V and 5 bases at J; junction bases unmatched: 6. The CDR3 runs 16 residues. The germline V gene has CDR1 SGHNT and CDR2 YENEEA. The CDR3, as DNA: TGTGCCAGCAGCTTAGTTGGGACAGGATCTACCGGGGAGCTGTTTTTT. Residues: CASSLVGTGSTGELFF. Looking up the rest from reference TRBV11-3 and TRBJ2-2 gives the full variable domain: EAGVVQSPRYKIIEKKQPVAFWCNPISGHNTLYWYLQNLGQGPELLIRYENEEAVDDSQLPKDRFSAERLKGVDSTLKIQPAELGDSAVYLCASSLVGTGSTGELFFGEGSRLTVL.